The source of this TCR beta chain is a study of cytomegalovirus exposure and HLA in healthy donors. The study, taken as a whole, reports: Earlier analysis looked at TCR beta V segments, and most were productive about 90% or about 30% of the time. TCR beta V- and J-gene trimming, according to a later analysis, was linked to a missense DCLRE1C variant.

A note on this clone: Its antigen is not known.

It was with 60 Vbeta and 13 Jbeta primers that the PCR ran. In the source study's methods: In a later analysis, the count reached 82 million or so unique TCR beta chains, with roughly 12 million shared. Profiled with immunoSEQ multiplex PCR; TCRdb holds only in-frame clones, not every one. That table furnishes V, J and clone size, whereas the DNA furnished D and trimming. This table holds 95,000 to 100,000 clones, more than 70% found once. Germline CDR1 reads SGHRS; CDR2 reads YFSETQ. The trim removed 4 bases at V and 1 base at J, leaving 7 bases unmatched. The CDR3 length is 15 residues. Material for sequencing was PBMCs. The V gene is TRBV5-1, the J gene TRBJ1-2; 7 bases match TRBD1. The sequence came from a female donor in good health and CMV-seronegative. In DNA, the CDR3 is TGCGCCAGCAGCGAACAGGGGTGGGTTAACTATGGCTACACCTTC. Encoded protein: CASSEQGWVNYGYTF. Together with reference TRBV5-1 and TRBJ1-2, the CDR3 gives the full variable domain: KAGVTQTPRYLIKTRGQQVTLSCSPISGHRSVSWYQQTPGQGLQFLFEYFSETQRNKGNFPGRFSGRQFSNSRSEMNVSTLELGDSALYLCASSEQGWVNYGYTFGSGTRLTVV.